The entry below describes one TCR beta chain. The target antigen is unknown. Original processing notes: Filtering of immunoSEQ junctional sequences could not match full-length read filtering. The assay was immunoSEQ multiplex PCR, and TCRdb's table has in-frame clones only and misses some. V and J calls and clone size are those listed in that table; D and trimming were worked out from the DNA. The sample yields 2 million to 3 million clones, approximately 93% seen once. From germline, CDR1 is SGHNT and CDR2 YYREEE (reference sequence). Trimming removed 6 bases from V and 0 bases from J, with 7 bases in between. The CDR3 is made up of 13 amino acids. These data belong to a study of shared clonotypes between healthy human individuals. Findings and limits, study-wide: Roughly 5% of naive CD4 clonotypes were common to four donors. Naive subsets typically showed greater estimated richness than memory subsets.

This clonotype was sampled from a man between 18 and 29 years old in good health. Some clones in this sample may be carry-over from other donors' samples. The V and J genes are TRBV5-4 and TRBJ1-3; D is ambiguous. Sequencing was carried out using naive CD4+ T cells from PBMCs. As for subset: CD45RA+ positively selected. CDR3: CASTVGSGNTIYF. The CDR3 DNA reads TGTGCCAGCACTGTCGGCTCTGGAAACACCATATATTTT.